Each of the 30 T cell receptor beta chains below was sequenced from the same sample in a study of lymphopenia after photon versus proton radiotherapy. Produced via immunoSEQ multiplex PCR; TCRdb's table is partial and in-frame only. The repertoire holds 65,000 to 85,000 clones, roughly 92% seen once, with about 2% in the top ten. The sequencing here drew on peripheral blood, taken from a patient treated with photon-based radiotherapy. These receptors originate from a middle-aged woman with cholangiocarcinoma.

The chain combines TRBV27 with TRBJ1-5, with D hard to call. The CDR3 is made up of 15 amino acids. Germline V gene sequence: CDR1 MNHEY, CDR2 SMNVEV (reference sequence). Trimming removed 3 bases from V and 0 bases from J, with 9 bases in between. The CDR3 DNA reads as TGTGCCAGCAGTTTGACACAGAATAGCAATCAGCCCCAGCATTTT. Its translation: CASSLTQNSNQPQHF.

The chain recombines TRBV6-1 with TRBJ1-1; no reliable D call. CDR1 is MNHNS, CDR2 SASEGT, per germline. V was shortened by 5 bases and J by 4 bases, with 11 bases between the two germline ends. The CDR3 is made up of 13 amino acids. The DNA of the CDR3 is TGTGCCAGCAGTACTGGACGGATCACTGAAGCTTTCTTT. Its protein is CASSTGRITEAFF.

The chain has TRBV9 and TRBJ2-2, with D possibly TRBD1 on 6 matching bases. Germline CDR1 is SGDLS and CDR2 is YYNGEE. V gave up 0 bases and J gave up 4 bases, with 19 bases separating them. The CDR3 has 18 residues. CDR3 in DNA: TGTGCCAGCAGCGTAGATCCTCGTTTGGGGGCGGGCACCGGGGAGCTGTTTTTT. This sequence encodes CASSVDPRLGAGTGELFF.

The gene calls are TRBV5-5 and TRBJ1-2; 7 positions match TRBD1. V dropped 3 bases and J dropped 3; count of bases not matched to a gene: 5. The CDR3 contains 14 residues. The germline V gene encodes CDR1 SGHKS and CDR2 YYEKEE (reference sequence). The DNA for the CDR3 is TGTGCCAGCAGCTCCGGGACAGAGCACTATGGCTACACCTTC. Translated: CASSSGTEHYGYTF.

V is TRBV9 and J is TRBJ1-6; D unresolved. Looked up from germline, CDR1 is SGDLS and CDR2 is YYNGEE. Trimming took 2 bases from V and 8 from J, leaving 11 bases between them. There are 14 residues in the CDR3. For the CDR3, the DNA is TGTGCCAGCAGCGTGGCGGGGAGGTATTCACCCCTCCACTTT. This codes for CASSVAGRYSPLHF.

This clone was seen only a few times. The J gene is TRBJ1-3, the V gene TRBV20-1; D call uncertain. The CDR3 has 11 residues. The ends were cut back, 3 bases at V and 6 bases at J, with 6 bases in the middle. Germline values: CDR1 DFQATT, CDR2 SNEGSKA (reference sequence). Here the CDR3 reads CSASLENTIYF. The CDR3 nucleotides are TGCAGTGCTAGTTTAGAAAACACCATATATTTT.

V is TRBV27 and J is TRBJ2-1; weak D call: TRBD2 (6 bases). V gave up 7 bases and J gave up 2 bases, with 18 bases separating them. There are 16 residues in the CDR3. Germline V CDR1 and CDR2: MNHEY, SMNVEV (reference sequence). This CDR3 is CASMRRDGIAYNEQFF. Written as DNA, the CDR3 is TGTGCCAGCATGAGGAGGGACGGGATCGCCTACAATGAGCAGTTCTTC.

The genes are TRBV30 and TRBJ1-6, with D perhaps TRBD1 (5 bases). CDR1 is GTSNPN, CDR2 SVGIG, per germline (reference sequence). V lost 3 bases and J lost 9, with 12 bases in between. The CDR3 length is 13 residues. The CDR3, as DNA: TGTGCCTGGAGCCCGGGGGGGAGTTCACCCCTCCACTTT. Its protein product is CAWSPGGSSPLHF.

The rearrangement links TRBV6-5 to TRBJ2-3; D possibly corresponds to TRBD1 (5 bases). The germline CDR1 and CDR2 sequences are MNHEY and SVGAGI. This CDR3 spans 15 amino acids. V gave up 2 bases and J gave up 0 bases, with 9 bases separating them. CDR3 region: CASSYIGASTDTQYF. The CDR3 DNA reads as TGTGCCAGCAGTTACATTGGGGCTAGCACAGATACGCAGTATTTT.

V is TRBV5-1 and J is TRBJ2-7; TRBD1 matches at 8 bases. The CDR3 loop spans 14 amino acids. The germline V gene encodes CDR1 SGHRS and CDR2 YFSETQ. With V trimmed by 3 bases and J by 6 bases, 8 bases remained unmatched. CDR3 nucleotides: TGCGCCAGCAGCTCGGACAGGGAACAGGCCGAGCAGTACTTC. Its protein product is CASSSDREQAEQYF.

V and J are TRBV11-3 and TRBJ1-1, with D unresolved. CDR1 and CDR2 (germline): SGHNT, YENEEA. The CDR3 covers 13 residues. V was pared by 4 bases and J by 1 base, with 7 bases between. Written as DNA, the CDR3 is TGTGCCAGCAGCTCGTGGCAGAACACTGAAGCTTTCTTT. It translates to CASSSWQNTEAFF.

J is TRBJ1-1 and V is TRBV5-1; 7 bases agree with TRBD1. The V gene's germline CDR1 is SGHRS and CDR2 YFSETQ. This CDR3 spans 14 amino acids. Trimming at V came to 6 bases and at J to 4 bases, leaving 9 bases not matched to a gene. The CDR3: CASTTGESGTEAFF. CDR3 in DNA: TGCGCCAGCACTACAGGGGAATCGGGCACTGAAGCTTTCTTT.

The CDR3 reads CASSLAPAYNEQFF. DNA for the CDR3: TGTGCCAGCAGCTTAGCTCCAGCCTACAATGAGCAGTTCTTC. The chain links TRBV11-2 to TRBJ2-1; D unresolved. The CDR3 is 14 amino acids. Germline V gene sequence: CDR1 SGHAT, CDR2 FQNNGV. Trimming left V 1 base short and J 2 bases short, with 6 bases between.

V and J are TRBV2 and TRBJ2-3; either TRBD1 or TRBD2 may supply D (5 bases each). V gave up 0 bases and J gave up 7 bases, with 20 bases separating them. CDR3 length: 17 amino acids. Germline values: CDR1 SNHLY, CDR2 FYNNEI. This chain's CDR3 is CASSEAGTSSSLNTQYF. In DNA, the CDR3 is TGTGCCAGCAGTGAAGCCGGGACGTCAAGCTCCCTCAATACGCAGTATTTT.

V usage is TRBV14 and J usage is TRBJ2-1, with TRBD2 matching 10 bases. CDR3 length: 15 residues. V lost 4 bases and J lost 7; bases outside the gene matches: 7. Germline V gene lookup returns CDR1 SGHDN and CDR2 FVKESK. The CDR3 bases are TGTGCCAGCAGCCCCAGCGGGAGGGCCGGAAATGAGCAGTTCTTC. Protein: CASSPSGRAGNEQFF.

The CDR3 sequence: CASSVSPGAEQYF. CDR3 coding DNA: TGTGCCAGCAGCGTCTCCCCGGGGGCGGAGCAGTACTTC. This chain links TRBV9 with TRBJ2-7; tentatively, D is TRBD1 or TRBD2 (6 bases each). With 2 bases removed from V and 7 bases from J, the gap between germline ends came to 13 bases. This CDR3 has 13 residues. Germline CDR1 reads SGDLS; CDR2 reads YYNGEE.

This clone showed up just once. V gene TRBV19 combines with J gene TRBJ2-2; no reliable D call. This CDR3 comprises 14 residues. Germline values: CDR1 LNHDA, CDR2 SQIVND (reference sequence). The V end lost 3 bases, the J end lost 4 bases, and 9 bases lay between the germline ends. CDR3 residues: CASSMASGTGELFF. CDR3 bases: TGTGCCAGTAGTATGGCTAGTGGCACCGGGGAGCTGTTTTTT.

The chain has TRBV5-5 and TRBJ1-5; 9 bases are a match to TRBD1. The CDR3 extends over 14 amino acids. V lost 4 bases and J lost 6; bases outside the gene matches: 5. Germline V gene sequence: CDR1 SGHKS, CDR2 YYEKEE (reference sequence). CDR3 DNA sequence: TGTGCCAGCAGCCGGGACAGGGTTGTTCAGCCCCAGCATTTT. Its protein product is CASSRDRVVQPQHF.

This clone came up a few times. The chain carries TRBV6-5 and TRBJ1-6; D unclear. V dropped 0 bases and J dropped 6 bases, with 12 bases sitting between them. Germline CDR1 is MNHEY and CDR2 is SVGAGI. The CDR3 consists of 16 residues. The CDR3 reads CASSYSTTEGNSPLHF. DNA of the CDR3: TGTGCCAGCAGTTACTCGACAACCGAGGGTAATTCACCCCTCCACTTT.

This chain connects TRBV9 to TRBJ2-2, with 7 bases matching TRBD1. The CDR3 has 17 amino acids. Germline V gives CDR1 SGDLS, CDR2 YYNGEE. With 5 bases clipped from V and 0 bases from J, the junction kept 10 bases outside the gene matches. The CDR3 nucleotides are TGTGCCAGCAGTCCCCTTAAGGGGGCCCCGAACACCGGGGAGCTGTTTTTT. It yields the protein CASSPLKGAPNTGELFF.

CDR3 sequence reads: CASSPVDAGGSTGEQFF. The CDR3 DNA follows: TGTGCCAGCAGCCCCGTCGATGCTGGGGGGAGTACCGGTGAGCAGTTCTTC. The chain employs TRBV9 and TRBJ2-1; possibly TRBD2 for D (6 bases). Looked up from germline, CDR1 is SGDLS and CDR2 is YYNGEE. The CDR3 sequence is 17 residues long. Trimming left V 4 bases short and J 9 bases short, with 26 bases between.

This chain uses TRBV18 with TRBJ2-7; D gene unclear. Germline CDR1 is KGHSH and CDR2 is LQKENI. The CDR3 covers 13 residues. Trimming removed 6 bases at V and 0 bases at J, with 9 bases between. CDR3 in amino acids: CASSLDFSYEQYF. The CDR3 nucleotides read TGTGCCAGCTCTCTCGACTTCTCCTACGAGCAGTACTTC.

The V call is TRBV5-1, the J call TRBJ1-4; D not certain. The length of the CDR3 is 15 residues. Trimming cost V 4 bases and J 8 bases, with 18 bases left between them. Looked up from germline, CDR1 is SGHRS and CDR2 is YFSETQ. The CDR3 nucleotides are TGCGCCAGCAGCCGGCAGGAAAGCACGGGGGAAAAACTGTTTTTT. Its protein is CASSRQESTGEKLFF.

V usage is TRBV4-3 and J usage is TRBJ1-4; a possible D gene is TRBD1 (5 bases). The CDR3 has 18 residues. The germline V and J ends were trimmed by 0 bases and 0 bases, with 14 bases remaining between them. Germline CDR1 and CDR2: LGHNA and YSLEER. The CDR3 loop reads CASSQDWGGVSTNEKLFF. The DNA for the CDR3 is TGCGCCAGCAGCCAAGATTGGGGGGGAGTTTCAACTAATGAAAAACTGTTTTTT.

V is TRBV7-9 and J is TRBJ1-1, with no clear D. The CDR3 runs to 15 residues. V lost 2 bases, J lost 0 bases, and 10 bases lay in between. The V gene's germline CDR1 is SEHNR and CDR2 FQNEAQ (reference sequence). The CDR3: CASSLIGQMNTEAFF. DNA for the CDR3: TGTGCCAGCAGCTTAATCGGTCAGATGAACACTGAAGCTTTCTTT.

The genes are TRBV5-4 and TRBJ2-1; 10 bases match TRBD2. The V and J ends lost 4 bases and 9 bases, in that order; junction bases with no gene match: 10. The CDR3 contains 15 residues. Germline-derived CDR1 and CDR2 are SGHNT and YYREEE (reference sequence). CDR3 in amino acids: CASSPPSGSDTEQFF. The DNA for the CDR3 is TGTGCCAGCAGCCCACCTAGCGGGAGTGATACTGAGCAGTTCTTC.

The rearrangement joins TRBV18 to TRBJ1-1, with D perhaps matching TRBD1 (6 bases). V was pared by 4 bases and J by 5 bases, with 23 bases between. This CDR3 has 17 amino acids. The V gene's germline CDR1 is KGHSH and CDR2 LQKENI. The CDR3 loop reads CASSLLRGTELGTEAFF. CDR3 DNA sequence: TGTGCCAGCTCACTGTTAAGGGGGACCGAGCTCGGGACTGAAGCTTTCTTT.

In this sample, this clone turned up once. The J gene is TRBJ1-4, the V gene TRBV19; D is unclear. CDR3 length: 14 residues. V was trimmed by 5 bases and J by 8 bases, leaving 15 bases between them. Germline CDR1 and CDR2: LNHDA and SQIVND (reference sequence). Here the CDR3 DNA reads TGTGCCAGTAGTGGGCAGAGAGGGCGGGAAAAACTGTTTTTT. Protein: CASSGQRGREKLFF.

The chain carries TRBV11-2 and TRBJ2-1; D unresolved. CDR1 is SGHAT and CDR2 is FQNNGV in the germline V gene. The germline V and J ends were trimmed by 5 bases and 5 bases, with 25 bases remaining between them. The CDR3 is 18 amino acids. The DNA for the CDR3 is TGTGCCAGCAGCCCAAACGTAGGGTCCCTAGTACGAAACAATGAGCAGTTCTTC. This codes for CASSPNVGSLVRNNEQFF.

In this sample, this clone turned up once. The J gene is TRBJ2-3, the V gene TRBV9; TRBD2 matches 9 bases. The CDR3 is 17 amino acids. With 3 bases clipped from V and 1 base from J, the junction kept 9 bases outside the gene matches. Germline CDR1 reads SGDLS; CDR2 reads YYNGEE. CDR3 loop: CASSAHTAGGRTDTQYF. For the CDR3, the DNA is TGTGCCAGCAGCGCCCACACAGCGGGGGGACGCACAGATACGCAGTATTTT.